The entry that follows covers one T cell receptor (beta chain) sequence. The antigen remains undetermined. Samples: about 28 days before transplant, then days 30, 100 and 180 after. Repertoires were generated with immunoSEQ multiplex PCR, while TCRdb's copy carries only in-frame clones and drops some. The sample contains 9,500 to 13,000 clones, about 75% of which appear only once. This record comes from a study of T cell clonotyping in hematopoietic cell transplantation. The CDR3 runs to 14 residues. V was clipped by 0 bases and J by 7 bases, with 14 bases between them. Germline V gene lookup returns CDR1 SGDLS and CDR2 YYNGEE. Study-level points and caveats: After transplant, recipient diversity fell while pathologically expanded clonotypes grew through day 180. Graft donor and pretransplant recipient Inverse Simpson Index values predicted broader posttransplant TCR diversity. Without cell sorting, CD4 versus CD8 contributions remain unresolved.

The sample in question was PBMCs, obtained 30 days after allogeneic stem cell transplant. The clonotype comes from a female patient between 40 and 55 years old who had an allogeneic stem cell transplant from a related donor, so T cells may come from the graft donor. Some clones in this sample may be carry-over from other donors' samples. This chain joins TRBV9 and TRBJ2-7, with D possibly TRBD1 on 6 matching bases. The CDR3 DNA is TGTGCCAGCAGCGTAGGGGCAGGGGAAAGGGAGCAGTACTTC. Translation: CASSVGAGEREQYF. The full variable domain, completed using reference TRBV9 and TRBJ2-7, is DSGVTQTPKHLITATGQRVTLRCSPRSGDLSVYWYQQSLDQGLQFLIQYYNGEERAKGNILERFSAQQFPDLHSELNLSSLELGDSALYFCASSVGAGEREQYFGPGTRLTVT.